The 19 T cell receptor beta chains listed next were all sequenced from one sample in a study of radiotherapy plus CTLA-4 blockade in lung cancer. TCRdb's table, derived via immunoSEQ multiplex PCR, lists solely in-frame clones and lacks some. The data contain fewer than 75,000 clones, around 86% of them seen just once; the ten biggest clones take up 40%. The starting material was peripheral blood, obtained from a patient treated with radiotherapy plus ipilimumab. All receptors come from a human donor with non-small cell lung cancer that progressed on radiotherapy plus ipilimumab.

The chain couples TRBV6-5 to TRBJ1-2, with TRBD1 as a possible D gene (5 bases). The length of the CDR3 is 15 residues. The V end was cut by 2 bases, the J end by 9 bases, with 19 bases between. Germline V gene lookup returns CDR1 MNHEY and CDR2 SVGAGI. The CDR3 is CASSYEWRGGFSYTF. The CDR3 region has the DNA TGTGCCAGCAGTTACGAATGGAGGGGAGGTTTTAGCTACACCTTC.

The V call is TRBV5-1, the J call TRBJ1-2; D uncertain. This CDR3 has 16 residues. Trimming shortened V by 0 bases and J by 6 bases, and 18 bases separated the two germline ends. CDR1 is SGHRS and CDR2 is YFSETQ in the germline V gene. The CDR3 nucleotides are TGCGCCAGCAGCTTGGCTCCTATGGATTTTTTCGATGGCTACACCTTC. Amino acid sequence: CASSLAPMDFFDGYTF.

The chain links TRBV28 to TRBJ1-4; TRBD1 might be the D (5 bases). CDR3 length: 15 amino acids. Trimming removed 3 bases from V and 4 bases from J, with 12 bases in between. Germline lookup yields CDR1 MDHEN and CDR2 SYDVKM. The CDR3: CASSFGGGDNEKLFF. In DNA, the CDR3 is TGTGCCAGCAGTTTCGGGGGTGGGGATAATGAAAAACTGTTTTTT. Filled out from reference TRBV28 and TRBJ1-4, the complete variable domain reads DVKVTQSSRYLVKRTGEKVFLECVQDMDHENMFWYRQDPGLGLRLIYFSYDVKMKEKGDIPEGYSVSREKKERFSLILESASTNQTSMYLCASSFGGGDNEKLFFGSGTQLSVL.

The CDR3 bases are TGTGCCAGCAGCGTAGGGCGGGAGCCCAGGCAGTTCTTC. Translating gives CASSVGREPRQFF. The chain is built from TRBV9 and TRBJ2-1, with TRBD2 identical over 7 bases. The CDR3 runs to 13 residues. The J segment lost 12 bases and the V segment lost 0 bases, leaving 6 bases of the junction unmatched. The germline CDR1 and CDR2 sequences are SGDLS and YYNGEE.

The rearrangement joins TRBV9 to TRBJ1-1; D is ambiguous. V lost 3 bases and J 1 base, leaving 10 bases between the germline ends. The germline CDR1 and CDR2 sequences are SGDLS and YYNGEE. CDR3 length: 14 residues. The CDR3 spells CASSAQYQNTEAFF. The CDR3 DNA reads TGTGCCAGCAGCGCGCAGTATCAGAACACTGAAGCTTTCTTT. The full variable domain, with the rest looked up from reference TRBV9 and TRBJ1-1, is DSGVTQTPKHLITATGQRVTLRCSPRSGDLSVYWYQQSLDQGLQFLIQYYNGEERAKGNILERFSAQQFPDLHSELNLSSLELGDSALYFCASSAQYQNTEAFFGQGTRLTVV.

The rearrangement links TRBV5-1 to TRBJ1-3; a possible D gene is TRBD1 (5 bases). The CDR3 length is 15 residues. In germline, CDR1 is SGHRS, CDR2 YFSETQ. The V end lost 0 bases, the J end lost 2 bases, and 9 bases lay between the germline ends. The CDR3 loop is CASSLDGATGNTIYF. The DNA of the CDR3 is TGCGCCAGCAGCTTGGATGGGGCCACTGGAAACACCATATATTTT. The full variable domain, with the rest looked up from reference TRBV5-1 and TRBJ1-3, is KAGVTQTPRYLIKTRGQQVTLSCSPISGHRSVSWYQQTPGQGLQFLFEYFSETQRNKGNFPGRFSGRQFSNSRSEMNVSTLELGDSALYLCASSLDGATGNTIYFGEGSWLTVV.

V and J are TRBV28 and TRBJ2-2, with D possibly matching TRBD1 (6 bases). In germline, CDR1 is MDHEN, CDR2 SYDVKM. Trimming shortened V by 7 bases and J by 1 base, and 19 bases separated the two germline ends. The CDR3 is made up of 17 amino acids. CDR3 loop: CASTSGEGGLNTGELFF. CDR3 nucleotide sequence: TGTGCCAGCACCTCCGGGGAAGGGGGATTGAACACCGGGGAGCTGTTTTTT.

This clone turned up a few times. The chain links TRBV29-1 to TRBJ2-2, with D maybe TRBD1 (6 bases). V was pared by 6 bases and J by 3 bases, with 14 bases between. Germline V CDR1 and CDR2: SQVTM, ANQGSEA. This CDR3 has 14 residues. The DNA for the CDR3 is TGCAGCGTCGAGCCGAGGACAGACACCGGGGAGCTGTTTTTT. Its protein is CSVEPRTDTGELFF.

This chain uses TRBV19 with TRBJ1-4, with 8 bases aligning to TRBD1. V gave up 5 bases and J gave up 5 bases; unmatched junction bases: 4. Looked up from germline, CDR1 is LNHDA and CDR2 is SQIVND (reference sequence). The CDR3 covers 14 residues. The CDR3 loop reads CASSYRQGNEKLFF. In DNA, the CDR3 is TGTGCCAGTAGTTATCGACAGGGGAATGAAAAACTGTTTTTT.

J is TRBJ2-3 and V is TRBV5-1; a weak D match, TRBD1 (6 bases). Germline CDR1 and CDR2: SGHRS and YFSETQ. Trimming cost V 0 bases and J 0 bases, with 14 bases left between them. The CDR3 runs to 17 residues. The CDR3 loop is CASSLVGAALSTDTQYF. The CDR3 bases are TGCGCCAGCAGCTTGGTGGGGGCAGCACTTAGCACAGATACGCAGTATTTT.

The chain links TRBV5-1 to TRBJ2-4; D uncertain. CDR3 size: 16 residues. CDR1 is SGHRS, CDR2 YFSETQ, per germline. V shed 4 bases and J shed 3 bases, with 17 bases lying between them. The CDR3 sequence: CASSKGPHPGKNIQYF. As DNA, the CDR3 is TGCGCCAGCAGCAAAGGGCCTCACCCAGGCAAAAACATTCAGTACTTC.

As regards this clone: A much larger clone sits a single nucleotide away, making a read error possible. V usage is TRBV30 and J usage is TRBJ2-1, with 8 bases lining up with TRBD2. The CDR3 contains 16 residues. The ends lost 4 bases at V and 5 bases at J; junction bases unmatched: 13. Looked up from germline, CDR1 is GTSNPN and CDR2 is SVGIG (reference sequence). The CDR3, as DNA: TGTGCCTGGAATGGCGGGGGGAGGGGAGCTAACAATGAGCAGTTCTTC. Encoded protein: CAWNGGGRGANNEQFF.

CDR3 nucleotides: TGTGCCAGCAGTGAAGGGAGCGTGGCCTACAATGAGCAGTTCTTC. Amino acid sequence: CASSEGSVAYNEQFF. The V and J genes are TRBV6-1 and TRBJ2-1; D remains unclear. CDR3 size: 15 residues. V was shortened by 1 base and J by 2 bases, with 9 bases between the two germline ends. CDR1 and CDR2 from the germline V gene are MNHNS and SASEGT.

V usage is TRBV11-3 and J usage is TRBJ2-7; 11 bases line up with TRBD1. V gave up 5 bases and J gave up 6 bases; unmatched junction bases: 6. The CDR3 runs to 14 residues. The germline CDR1 and CDR2 sequences are SGHNT and YENEEA. The CDR3 DNA follows: TGTGCCAGCAGCAATGGACAGGGGGCCTCCGAGCAGTACTTC. Its translation is CASSNGQGASEQYF.

The CDR3 region has the DNA TGTGCCAGCAGCCAAGATTACAGGACGGTTTATGGCTACACCTTC. Translation gives CASSQDYRTVYGYTF. V is TRBV4-2 and J is TRBJ1-2; D might be TRBD1 (5 bases). The germline V gene has CDR1 LGHNA and CDR2 YNFKEQ. Between the trimmed V and J ends, which lost 0 bases and 5 bases, there was a span of 13 bases. The CDR3 consists of 15 residues.

At least ten counts were recorded for this clone. A single base is all that separates this from a far larger clone, so a read error is likely. This chain uses TRBV7-6 with TRBJ2-7; TRBD2 might be the D (6 bases). Germline CDR1 and CDR2: SGHVS and FNYEAQ. V was cut by 0 bases and J by 3 bases, with 18 bases left in between. This CDR3 has 17 residues. The CDR3 nucleotides are TGTGCCAGCAGCTTAGCGGGGGGTTTGGGCGGGTACTACGAGCAGTACTTC. As protein: CASSLAGGLGGYYEQYF.

The chain has TRBV11-3 and TRBJ1-2; D perhaps matches TRBD1 (6 bases). The CDR3 has 19 residues. V lost 0 bases and J lost 4, with 24 bases in between. Germline lookup yields CDR1 SGHNT and CDR2 YENEEA. The CDR3 nucleotides read TGTGCCAGCAGCTTAGATTCCCCTTCCTACAAACAGGGTATCTATGGCTACACCTTC. It encodes CASSLDSPSYKQGIYGYTF.

The chain joins TRBV28 to TRBJ1-1; D gene unclear. Trimming removed 6 bases from V and 1 base from J, with 12 bases in between. The CDR3 contains 14 residues. Germline CDR1 and CDR2: MDHEN and SYDVKM. The CDR3 loop reads CASSPPTGNTEAFF. CDR3 coding DNA: TGTGCCAGCAGCCCACCGACGGGGAACACTGAAGCTTTCTTT.

The chain carries TRBV13 and TRBJ1-2; 12 bases map to TRBD1. Germline V lookup: CDR1 PRHDT, CDR2 FYEKMQ (reference sequence). Losses at the gene ends were 5 bases for V and 8 bases for J; bases not matched to a gene: 6. The length of the CDR3 is 14 residues. The CDR3, as DNA: TGTGCCAGCAGCACAGGGACAGGGGGCTTCGGCTACACCTTC. Translated, it gives CASSTGTGGFGYTF. The variable domain in full, completed from reference TRBV13 and TRBJ1-2, reads AAGVIQSPRHLIKEKRETATLKCYPIPRHDTVYWYQQGPGQDPQFLISFYEKMQSDKGSIPDRFSAQQFSDYHSELNMSSLELGDSALYFCASSTGTGGFGYTFGSGTRLTVV.